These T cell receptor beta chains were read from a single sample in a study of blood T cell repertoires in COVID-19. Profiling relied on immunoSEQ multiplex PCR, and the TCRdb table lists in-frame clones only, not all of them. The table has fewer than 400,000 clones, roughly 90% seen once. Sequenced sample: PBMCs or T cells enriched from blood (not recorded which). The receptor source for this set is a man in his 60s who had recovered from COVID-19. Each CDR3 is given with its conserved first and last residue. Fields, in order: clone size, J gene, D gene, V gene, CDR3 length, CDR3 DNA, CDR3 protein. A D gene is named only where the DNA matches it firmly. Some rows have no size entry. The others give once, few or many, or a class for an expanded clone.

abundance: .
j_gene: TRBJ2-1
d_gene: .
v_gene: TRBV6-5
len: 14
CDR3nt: TGTGCCAGCAGTCCAGCGGAAGGGCACAATGAGCAGTTCTTC
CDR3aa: CASSPAEGHNEQFF

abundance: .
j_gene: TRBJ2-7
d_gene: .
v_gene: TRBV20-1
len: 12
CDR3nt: TGCAGTGCTAGTCTGAATAAGGGGGAGCAGTACTTC
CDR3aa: CSASLNKGEQYF

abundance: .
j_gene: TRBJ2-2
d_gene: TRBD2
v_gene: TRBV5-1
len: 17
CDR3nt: TGCGCCAGCAGCTTGGCCATCAGACTAGCGGGAGAAGGGGAGCTGTTTTTT
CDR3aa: CASSLAIRLAGEGELFF

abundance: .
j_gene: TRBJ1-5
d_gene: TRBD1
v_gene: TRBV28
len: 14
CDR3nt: TGTGCCAGCAGTTCTCGGACAGGGGCCCAGCCCCAGCATTTT
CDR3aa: CASSSRTGAQPQHF

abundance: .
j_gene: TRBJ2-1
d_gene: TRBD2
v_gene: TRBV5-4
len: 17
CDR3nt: TGTGCCAGCAGCCCACCTCCACTAGCGGGAGGGGGGAATGAGCAGTTCTTC
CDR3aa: CASSPPPLAGGGNEQFF

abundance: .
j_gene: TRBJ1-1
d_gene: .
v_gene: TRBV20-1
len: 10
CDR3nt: TGCAGTCACAGCAGGACTGAAGCTTTCTTT
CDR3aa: CSHSRTEAFF

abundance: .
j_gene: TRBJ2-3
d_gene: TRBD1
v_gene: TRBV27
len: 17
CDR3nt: TGTGCCAGCAGTTCCCGCCTGACAGGGGGGGTCACAGATACGCAGTATTTT
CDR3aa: CASSSRLTGGVTDTQYF

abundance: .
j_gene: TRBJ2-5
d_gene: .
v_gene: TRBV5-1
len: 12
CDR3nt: TGCGCCAGCAGTACCGGGGGAGAGACCCAGTACTTC
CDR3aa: CASSTGGETQYF

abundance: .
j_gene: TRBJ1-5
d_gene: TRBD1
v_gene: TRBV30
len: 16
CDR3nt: TGTGCCTGGAGTGTTGGAGGGGGCTTCAGCAATCAGCCCCAGCATTTT
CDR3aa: CAWSVGGGFSNQPQHF

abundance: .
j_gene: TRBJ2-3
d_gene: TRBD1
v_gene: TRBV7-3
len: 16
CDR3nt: TGTGCCAGCAGCTTAACGTCGGGGGGACAGGGGAATACGCAGTATTTT
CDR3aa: CASSLTSGGQGNTQYF

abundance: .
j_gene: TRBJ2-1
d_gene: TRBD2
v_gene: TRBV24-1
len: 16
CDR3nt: TGTGCCACCAGTGATACTAGCGGGAGCTCCTACAATGAGCAGTTCTTC
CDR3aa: CATSDTSGSSYNEQFF

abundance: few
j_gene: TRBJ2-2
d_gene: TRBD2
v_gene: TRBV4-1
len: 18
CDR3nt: TGCGCCAGCAGCCATCGGACTAGCGGGGGCGAGGGCACCGGGGAGCTGTTTTTT
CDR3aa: CASSHRTSGGEGTGELFF

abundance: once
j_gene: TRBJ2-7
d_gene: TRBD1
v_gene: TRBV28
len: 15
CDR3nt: TGTGCCAGCAGTCCCGGACAGGGAGGTTCGTATGAGCAGTACTTC
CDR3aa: CASSPGQGGSYEQYF

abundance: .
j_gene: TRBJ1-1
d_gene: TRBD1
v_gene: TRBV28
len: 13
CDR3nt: TGTGCCAGCAGTTTATGGGGACAGGAAAAAGCTTTCTTT
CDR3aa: CASSLWGQEKAFF

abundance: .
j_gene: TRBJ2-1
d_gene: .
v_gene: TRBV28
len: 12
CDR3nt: TGTGCCAGCAGGCGATCAGGTCCTGAGCAGTTCTTC
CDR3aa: CASRRSGPEQFF

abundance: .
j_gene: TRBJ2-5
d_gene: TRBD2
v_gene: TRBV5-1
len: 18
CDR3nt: TGCGCCAGCAGCTCCCCCGTTTTGGGAGCGGGAGGCCAAGAGACCCAGTACTTC
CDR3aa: CASSSPVLGAGGQETQYF

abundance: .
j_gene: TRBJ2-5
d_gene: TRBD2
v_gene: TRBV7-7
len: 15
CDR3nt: TGTGCTAGCAGCCCTACTAGCGGGAGAGGAGAGACCCAGTACTTC
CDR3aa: CASSPTSGRGETQYF

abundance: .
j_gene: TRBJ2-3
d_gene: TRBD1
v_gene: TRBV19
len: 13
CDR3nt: TGTGCCAGTAGAGGGACAGGGGAGGATACGCAGTATTTT
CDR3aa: CASRGTGEDTQYF

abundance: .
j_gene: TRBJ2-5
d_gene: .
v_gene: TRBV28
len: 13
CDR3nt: TGTGCCAGCAGCACTACTATTTCTGAGACCCAGTACTTC
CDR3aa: CASSTTISETQYF

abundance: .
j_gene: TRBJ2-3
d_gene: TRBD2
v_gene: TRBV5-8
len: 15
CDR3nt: TGTGCCAGCAGCTCACGAGCGGGAGTTGGAGATACGCAGTATTTT
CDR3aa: CASSSRAGVGDTQYF

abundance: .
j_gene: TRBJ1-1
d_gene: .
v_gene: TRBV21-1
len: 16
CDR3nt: TGTGCCACGCGTGCAGGGGGTCGGTATATGAACACTGAAGCTTTCTTT
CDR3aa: CATRAGGRYMNTEAFF

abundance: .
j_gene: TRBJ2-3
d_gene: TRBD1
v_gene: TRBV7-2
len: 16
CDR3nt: TGTGCCAGCAGCTTAGCGGCCAGGGGGAACACAGATACGCAGTATTTT
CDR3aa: CASSLAARGNTDTQYF

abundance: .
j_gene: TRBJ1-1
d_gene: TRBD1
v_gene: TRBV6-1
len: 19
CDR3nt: TGTGCCAGCAGTGAAGGCCGTCCCGGGACAGGGAGGAGGGCCACTGAAGCTTTCTTT
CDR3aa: CASSEGRPGTGRRATEAFF

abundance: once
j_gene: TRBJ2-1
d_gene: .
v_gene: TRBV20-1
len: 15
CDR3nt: TGCAGTGCTAGTACGCAGGGGAGAAATTACAATGAGCAGTTCTTC
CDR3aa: CSASTQGRNYNEQFF

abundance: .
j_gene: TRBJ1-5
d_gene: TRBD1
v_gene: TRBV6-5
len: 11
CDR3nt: TGTGCCAGCAGCTCAGGGGGCCTGGAGCATTTT
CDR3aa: CASSSGGLEHF

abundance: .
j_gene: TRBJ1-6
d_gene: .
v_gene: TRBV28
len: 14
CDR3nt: TGTGCCAGCAGCCCGGGACAAACTAATTCACCCCTCCACTTT
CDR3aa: CASSPGQTNSPLHF

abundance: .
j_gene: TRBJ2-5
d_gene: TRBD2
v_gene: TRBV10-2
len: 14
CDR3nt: TGCGCCAGCAGGAGGGGAGGGAATAAAGAGACCCAGTACTTC
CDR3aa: CASRRGGNKETQYF

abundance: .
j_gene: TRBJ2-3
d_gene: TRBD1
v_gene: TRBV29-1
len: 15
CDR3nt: TGCAGCGTTGAAGATTGGGGACAGGGCACAGATACGCAGTATTTT
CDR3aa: CSVEDWGQGTDTQYF

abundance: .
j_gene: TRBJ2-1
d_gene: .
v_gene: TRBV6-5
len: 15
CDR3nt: TGTGCCAGCAGTTACTCGGGAGCCAGCTACAATGAGCAGTTCTTC
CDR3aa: CASSYSGASYNEQFF

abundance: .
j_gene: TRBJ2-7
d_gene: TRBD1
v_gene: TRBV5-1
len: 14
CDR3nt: TGCGCCAGCAGCCAGGACAGGATCCTAGACGAGCAGTACTTC
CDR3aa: CASSQDRILDEQYF

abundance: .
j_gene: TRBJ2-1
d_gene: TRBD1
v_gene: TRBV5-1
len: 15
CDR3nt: TGCGCCAGCAGCTTGCAGGGACAGGGCTACAATGAGCAGTTCTTC
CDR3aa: CASSLQGQGYNEQFF

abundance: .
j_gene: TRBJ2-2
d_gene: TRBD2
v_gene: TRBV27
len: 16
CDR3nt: TGTGCCAGCAGCCACCCGCCAGCGGGAATCACCGGGGAGCTGTTTTTT
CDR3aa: CASSHPPAGITGELFF

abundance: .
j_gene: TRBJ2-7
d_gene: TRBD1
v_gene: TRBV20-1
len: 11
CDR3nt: TGCAGAGTCGACAGGGGCTACGAGCAGTACTTC
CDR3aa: CRVDRGYEQYF

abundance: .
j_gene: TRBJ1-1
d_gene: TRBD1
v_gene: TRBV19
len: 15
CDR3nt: TGTGCCAGTACCCGGACAGGGTTCATGGGTACTGAAGCTTTCTTT
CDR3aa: CASTRTGFMGTEAFF

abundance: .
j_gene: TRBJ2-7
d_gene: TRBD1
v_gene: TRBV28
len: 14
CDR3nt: TGTGCCAGCAGGCCCGGGGACAGGATCTACGAGCAGTACTTC
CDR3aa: CASRPGDRIYEQYF

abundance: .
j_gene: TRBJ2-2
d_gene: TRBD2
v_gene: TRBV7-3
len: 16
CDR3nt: TGTGCCAGCAGCACCCCTAGCGGGCCTAACACCGGGGAGCTGTTTTTT
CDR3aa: CASSTPSGPNTGELFF

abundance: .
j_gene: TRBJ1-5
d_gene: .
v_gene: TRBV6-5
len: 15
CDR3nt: TGTGCCAGCAGTTACTCGTTACAGAGCAATCAGCCCCAGCATTTT
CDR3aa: CASSYSLQSNQPQHF

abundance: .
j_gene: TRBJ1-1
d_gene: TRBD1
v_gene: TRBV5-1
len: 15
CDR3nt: TGCGCCAGCAGCTTAAGACCGGGACAGGGCGCTGAAGCTTTCTTT
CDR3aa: CASSLRPGQGAEAFF

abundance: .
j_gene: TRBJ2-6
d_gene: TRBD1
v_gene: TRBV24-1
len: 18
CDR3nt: TGTGCCACCAGTGATCCCCGACAGGGAATGGGCGGGGCCAACGTCCTGACTTTC
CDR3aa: CATSDPRQGMGGANVLTF

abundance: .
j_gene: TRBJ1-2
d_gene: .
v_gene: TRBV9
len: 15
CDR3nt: TGTGCCAGCAGCGTAGCCGCCCAAGAGGGCTATGGCTACACCTTC
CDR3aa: CASSVAAQEGYGYTF

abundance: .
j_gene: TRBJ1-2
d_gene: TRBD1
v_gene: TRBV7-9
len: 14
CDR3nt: TGTGCCAGCAGCTTTGACAGGGGGCCGGGTGGCTACACCTTC
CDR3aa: CASSFDRGPGGYTF

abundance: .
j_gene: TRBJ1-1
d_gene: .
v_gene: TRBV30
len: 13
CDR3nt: TGTGCCCGGAAGGGGCAGTTGAACACTGAAGCTTTCTTT
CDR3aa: CARKGQLNTEAFF

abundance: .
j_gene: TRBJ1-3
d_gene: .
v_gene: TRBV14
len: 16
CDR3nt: TGTGCCAGCAGCCAAGTCCCTGAGCTCTCTGGAAACACCATATATTTT
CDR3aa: CASSQVPELSGNTIYF

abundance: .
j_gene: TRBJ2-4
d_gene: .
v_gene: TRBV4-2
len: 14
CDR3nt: TGTGCCAGCAGCCAATCGTCGCCCGGGGGCATTCAGTACTTC
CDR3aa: CASSQSSPGGIQYF

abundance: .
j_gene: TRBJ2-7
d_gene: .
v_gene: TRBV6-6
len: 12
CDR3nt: TGTGCCAGCAGTATGCGACAGTACGAGCAGTACTTC
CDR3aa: CASSMRQYEQYF

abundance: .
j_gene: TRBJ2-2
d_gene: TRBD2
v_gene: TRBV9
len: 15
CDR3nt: TGTGCCAGCGGTGGGCTAGCGGCGAACACCGGGGAGCTGTTTTTT
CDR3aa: CASGGLAANTGELFF

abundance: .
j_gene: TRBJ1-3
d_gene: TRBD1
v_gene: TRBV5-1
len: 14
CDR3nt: TGCGCCAGCAGCTCGGACAGGGATGGAAACACCATATATTTT
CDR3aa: CASSSDRDGNTIYF

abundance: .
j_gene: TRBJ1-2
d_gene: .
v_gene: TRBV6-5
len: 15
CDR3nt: TGTGCCAGCAGTTACGGTGGTGGTGGCACCTATGGCTACACCTTC
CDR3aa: CASSYGGGGTYGYTF

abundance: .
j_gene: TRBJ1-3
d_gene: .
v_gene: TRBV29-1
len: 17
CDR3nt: TGCAGCGTTGAAGATCCGGGGGAGGGAGACCCTGGAAACACCATATATTTT
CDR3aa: CSVEDPGEGDPGNTIYF

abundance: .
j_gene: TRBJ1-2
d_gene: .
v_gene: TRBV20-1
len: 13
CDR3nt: TGCAGTGCTAGTAGCGGCACCCGCCGGGGCTACACCTTC
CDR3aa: CSASSGTRRGYTF

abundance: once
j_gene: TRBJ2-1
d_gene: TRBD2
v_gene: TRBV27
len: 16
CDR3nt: TGTGCCAGCAGTAAAGGGACTAGCGGGAAATTTGATGAGCAGTTCTTC
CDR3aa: CASSKGTSGKFDEQFF

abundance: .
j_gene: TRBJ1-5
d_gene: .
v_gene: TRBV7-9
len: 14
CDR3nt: TGTGCCAGCAGCTTAGCCTTGAGCAATCAGCCCCAGCATTTT
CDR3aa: CASSLALSNQPQHF

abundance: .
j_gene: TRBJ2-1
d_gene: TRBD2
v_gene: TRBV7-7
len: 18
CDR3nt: TGTGCTAGCAGCTTAGTTTTGGCTACGGGACTAGGCTACAATGAGCAGTTCTTC
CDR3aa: CASSLVLATGLGYNEQFF

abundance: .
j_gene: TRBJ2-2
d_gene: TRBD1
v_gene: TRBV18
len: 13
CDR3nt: TGTGCCAGCACGGACAGGGGGCTAGAGGAGCTGTTTTTT
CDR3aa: CASTDRGLEELFF